This is a list of T cell receptor beta chains from one sample in a study of T cell repertoires in ileal Crohn's disease. TCRdb keeps only in-frame clones here, not all; method: immunoSEQ multiplex PCR. The data contain 3,500 to 4,500 clones, 60% to 80% of them seen just once; the ten biggest clones take up 8.3%. Sequenced sample: ileal tissue. These receptors were obtained from an adult with Crohn's disease. The CDR3 runs from the conserved cysteine through the conserved F or W. D genes are given only for firm matches. Expanded clones get a size class; other rows say once, few or many, or leave the size out.

v_gene	d_gene	abundance	j_gene	CDR3nt	CDR3aa
TRBV5-1	TRBD1	.	TRBJ2-7	TGCGCCAGCAGCCCCTCGACAGGGTTTCGAGACGAGCAGTACTTC	CASSPSTGFRDEQYF
TRBV19	TRBD2	.	TRBJ2-3	TGTGCCAGTAGTATATCCCTAGCGGGAGAATGGAGCACAGATACGCAGTATTTT	CASSISLAGEWSTDTQYF
TRBV6-6	.	.	TRBJ1-2	TGTGCCAGCAGTTACCTGGACTATAACTATGGCTACACCTTC	CASSYLDYNYGYTF
TRBV7-9	TRBD1	once	TRBJ1-1	TGTGCCAGCAGCCCGAACAGACAGGGGGCAGAAACTGAAGCTTTCTTT	CASSPNRQGAETEAFF
TRBV2	TRBD1	.	TRBJ1-1	TGTGCCAGCAGTGAGGGCAGGGGGTTCGCTGAAGCTTTCTTT	CASSEGRGFAEAFF
TRBV27	.	.	TRBJ2-1	TGTGCCAGCAGCCCGAGGGGAGGCAATGAGCAGTTCTTC	CASSPRGGNEQFF
TRBV4-1	TRBD1	.	TRBJ1-4	TGCGCCAGCAGCCACCGTTCTAGCCCGGGACAGGGCTTAACTAATGAAAAACTGTTTTTT	CASSHRSSPGQGLTNEKLFF
TRBV7-6	.	.	TRBJ1-1	TGTGCCAGCAGCTTAGTACGGGGGGACGCTGAAGCTTTCTTT	CASSLVRGDAEAFF
TRBV28	TRBD1	once	TRBJ1-5	TGTGCCAGCCGCACCGGGACAGCATTCAATCAGCCCCAGCATTTT	CASRTGTAFNQPQHF
TRBV15	.	.	TRBJ1-5	TGTGCCACCAGCCGGGAAGCCAGTTATAGCAATCAGCCCCAGCATTTT	CATSREASYSNQPQHF
TRBV11-2	.	.	TRBJ1-4	TGTGCCAGCAGCAGAACCTTAGGACAGCGGAATGAAAAACTGTTTTTT	CASSRTLGQRNEKLFF
TRBV5-1	TRBD1	.	TRBJ1-6	TGCGCCAGCAGCCATAACTTGGGACAGGGGTCGGCTTCACCCCTCCACTTT	CASSHNLGQGSASPLHF
TRBV30	.	.	TRBJ1-3	TGTGCCTGGAGCCTAGCGGGGGGCAGGAGAAACACCATATATTTT	CAWSLAGGRRNTIYF
TRBV5-5	TRBD2	.	TRBJ2-3	TGTGCCAGCAGCATTGGACTAGCGGGCCCAGATACGCAGTATTTT	CASSIGLAGPDTQYF
TRBV5-1	TRBD2	.	TRBJ2-2	TGCGCCAGCAGCGATAGCGGGGGGAATCCCGGGGAGCTGTTTTTT	CASSDSGGNPGELFF
TRBV5-5	TRBD2	.	TRBJ2-5	TGTGCCAGCAGCTCGCAGACTAGCGGGGGGCAAGAGACCCAGTACTTC	CASSSQTSGGQETQYF
TRBV19	.	.	TRBJ1-4	TGTGCCAGTAGTTCGTCAGGTACAACTAATGAAAAACTGTTTTTT	CASSSSGTTNEKLFF
TRBV7-2	.	few	TRBJ2-3	TGTGCCAGCAGCTCACCCCGGGACATGGCTAGCACAGATACGCAGTATTTT	CASSSPRDMASTDTQYF
TRBV14	.	.	TRBJ1-1	TGTGCCAGCAGCCAAGATGTATATAGACTTCCGAACACTGAAGCTTTCTTT	CASSQDVYRLPNTEAFF
TRBV15	TRBD1	.	TRBJ1-2	TGTGCCACCAGCCCTTCGACAGGGGGCACCTATGGCTACACCTTC	CATSPSTGGTYGYTF
TRBV6-1	.	.	TRBJ2-7	TGTGCCAGCACGAGCGGACAGACACACTACGAGCAGTACTTC	CASTSGQTHYEQYF
TRBV4-3	TRBD2	few	TRBJ2-1	TGCGCCAGCAGCCAAGCATTAGCGGGAGTAGGGGAAAATGAGCAGTTCTTC	CASSQALAGVGENEQFF
TRBV6-5	TRBD1	.	TRBJ2-5	TGTGCCAGCAGTTACGCCTTCGACAGGGTCGGAGAGACCCAGTACTTC	CASSYAFDRVGETQYF
TRBV6-6	.	.	TRBJ1-5	TGTGCCAGCAGCCTGGACAGAAATAGCAATCAGCCCCAGCATTTT	CASSLDRNSNQPQHF
TRBV9	TRBD1	.	TRBJ1-1	TGTGCCAGCAGCGTTCAGGGGGGAGACTACACTGAAGCTTTCTTT	CASSVQGGDYTEAFF
TRBV5-5	TRBD2	.	TRBJ2-1	TGTGCCAGCAGCTTGGCCGCGCGGGGGAACTGGAATGAGCAGTTCTTC	CASSLAARGNWNEQFF
TRBV5-6	.	.	TRBJ1-1	TGTGCCAGCAGCTTCCCGGGGGATCCCCTGGTTGAAGCTTTCTTT	CASSFPGDPLVEAFF
TRBV6-6	TRBD1	once	TRBJ1-2	TGTGCCAGCAGTCCCGGGACAGGGGGCTATGGCTACACCTTC	CASSPGTGGYGYTF
TRBV7-8	TRBD1	.	TRBJ2-7	TGTGCCAGTACCATGGGGACAGGCTACGAGCAGTACTTC	CASTMGTGYEQYF
TRBV11-1	.	.	TRBJ1-1	TGTGCCAGCAACCCCAGGGTTTATAATGAAGCTTTCTTT	CASNPRVYNEAFF
TRBV19	TRBD1	.	TRBJ2-5	TGTGCCAGTAGTAGGATGCGACAGGGCCAAGAGACCCAGTACTTC	CASSRMRQGQETQYF
TRBV7-3	.	.	TRBJ2-6	TGTGCCAGCAGCTTACACCCGGGAATCTCTGGGGCCAACGTCCTGACTTTC	CASSLHPGISGANVLTF
TRBV7-9	.	.	TRBJ1-3	TGTGCCAGCAGCGCTTCGGGCTCTGGAAACACCATATATTTT	CASSASGSGNTIYF
TRBV9	TRBD2	.	TRBJ2-2	TGTGCCAGCAGCGTAGCTTCACTAGCGGCAGGTTGGGCACCCGGGGAGCTGTTTTTT	CASSVASLAAGWAPGELFF
TRBV25-1	.	.	TRBJ1-2	TGTGCCAGCAGTGCGGGGGGTCTCTATGGCTACACCTTC	CASSAGGLYGYTF
TRBV10-1	.	large	TRBJ2-1	TGCGCCAGCAGCCGGGATCTTAGCTCCTACAATGAGCAGTTCTTC	CASSRDLSSYNEQFF
TRBV6-5	.	.	TRBJ1-2	TGTGCCAGCACCCAAGGGGGTCGCTACACCTTC	CASTQGGRYTF
TRBV5-1	.	.	TRBJ1-1	TGCGCCAGCAGCCCAGGGGCCCAGCAAGAAGCTTTCTTT	CASSPGAQQEAFF
TRBV9	TRBD1	few	TRBJ1-2	TGTGCCAGCAGCGACCTGACAGGGGGGAACTATGGCTACACCTTC	CASSDLTGGNYGYTF
TRBV21-1	.	.	TRBJ2-5	TGTGCCAGCAGCAAAGAGGGGTGGGGCCACCAAGAGACCCAGTACTTC	CASSKEGWGHQETQYF
TRBV23-1	TRBD1	.	TRBJ1-4	TGCGCCAGCAGTCAATCGAGGGGGCCGGGGGAAAAACTGTTTTTT	CASSQSRGPGEKLFF
TRBV2	TRBD2	once	TRBJ2-1	TGTGCCAGCAGGTCTGGACTAGCGGGAGTAAATGAGCAGTTCTTC	CASRSGLAGVNEQFF